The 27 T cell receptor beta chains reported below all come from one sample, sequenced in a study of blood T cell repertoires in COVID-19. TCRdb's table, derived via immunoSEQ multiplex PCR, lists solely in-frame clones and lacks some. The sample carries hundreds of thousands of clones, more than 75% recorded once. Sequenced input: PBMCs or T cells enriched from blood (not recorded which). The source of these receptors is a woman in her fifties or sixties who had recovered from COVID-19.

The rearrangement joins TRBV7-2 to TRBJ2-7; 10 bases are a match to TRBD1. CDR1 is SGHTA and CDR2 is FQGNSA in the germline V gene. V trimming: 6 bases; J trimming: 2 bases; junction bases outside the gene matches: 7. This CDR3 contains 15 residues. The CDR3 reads CASRYPGQGTYEQYF. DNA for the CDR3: TGTGCCAGCAGATACCCGGGACAGGGGACCTACGAGCAGTACTTC.

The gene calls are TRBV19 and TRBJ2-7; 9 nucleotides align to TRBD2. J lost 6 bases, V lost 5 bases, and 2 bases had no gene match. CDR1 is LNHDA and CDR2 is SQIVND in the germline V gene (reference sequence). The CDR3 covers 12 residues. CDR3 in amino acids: CASSLLAGEQYF. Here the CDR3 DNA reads TGTGCCAGTAGTTTACTAGCGGGCGAGCAGTACTTC.

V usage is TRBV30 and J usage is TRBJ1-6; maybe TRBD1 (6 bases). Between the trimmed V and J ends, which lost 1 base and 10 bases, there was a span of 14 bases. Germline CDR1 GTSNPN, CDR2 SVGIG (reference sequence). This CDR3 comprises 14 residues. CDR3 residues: CAWSANRVGSPLHF. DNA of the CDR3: TGTGCCTGGAGTGCAAACAGGGTAGGATCACCCCTCCACTTT.

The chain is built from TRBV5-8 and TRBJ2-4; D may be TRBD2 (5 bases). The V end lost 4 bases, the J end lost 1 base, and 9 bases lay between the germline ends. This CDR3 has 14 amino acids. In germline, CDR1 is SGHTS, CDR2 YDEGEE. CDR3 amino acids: CASSPDWAKNIQYF. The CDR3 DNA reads TGTGCCAGCAGCCCGGACTGGGCCAAAAACATTCAGTACTTC.

CDR3 sequence (DNA): TGTGCCAGCAGCCGCGGTCCCGTAATGAACACTGAAGCTTTCTTT. Protein sequence: CASSRGPVMNTEAFF. This rearrangement joins TRBV7-6 to TRBJ1-1; D gene uncertain. The CDR3 extends over 15 amino acids. From germline, CDR1 is SGHVS and CDR2 FNYEAQ. V was trimmed by 5 bases and J by 0 bases, leaving 13 bases between them.

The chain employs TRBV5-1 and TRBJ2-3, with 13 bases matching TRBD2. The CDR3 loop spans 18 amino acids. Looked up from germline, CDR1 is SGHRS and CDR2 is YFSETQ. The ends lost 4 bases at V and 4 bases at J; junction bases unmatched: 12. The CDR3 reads CASSTIPGLAGRADTQYF. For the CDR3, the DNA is TGCGCCAGCAGCACTATCCCGGGACTAGCGGGAAGGGCAGATACGCAGTATTTT.

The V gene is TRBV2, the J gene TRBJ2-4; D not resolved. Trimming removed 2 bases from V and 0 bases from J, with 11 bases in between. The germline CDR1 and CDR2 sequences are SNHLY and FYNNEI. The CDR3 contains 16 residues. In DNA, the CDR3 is TGTGCCAGCAGTGAAATGACACGAAAAGCCAAAAACATTCAGTACTTC. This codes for CASSEMTRKAKNIQYF. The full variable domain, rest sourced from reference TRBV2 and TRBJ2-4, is EPEVTQTPSHQVTQMGQEVILRCVPISNHLYFYWYRQILGQKVEFLVSFYNNEISEKSEIFDDQFSVERPDGSNFTLKIRSTKLEDSAMYFCASSEMTRKAKNIQYFGAGTRLSVL.

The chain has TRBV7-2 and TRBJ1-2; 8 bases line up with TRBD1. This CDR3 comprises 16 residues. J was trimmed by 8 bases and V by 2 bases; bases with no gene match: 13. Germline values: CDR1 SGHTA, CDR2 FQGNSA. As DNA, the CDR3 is TGTGCCAGCAGCTTACTGACAGGGGCGTCTACTCAAGGCTACACCTTC. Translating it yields CASSLLTGASTQGYTF.

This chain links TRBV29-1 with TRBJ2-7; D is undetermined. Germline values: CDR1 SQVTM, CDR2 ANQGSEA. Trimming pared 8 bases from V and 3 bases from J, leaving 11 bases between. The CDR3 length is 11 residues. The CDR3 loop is CSIGDIYEQYF. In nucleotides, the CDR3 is TGCAGCATTGGAGACATCTACGAGCAGTACTTC.

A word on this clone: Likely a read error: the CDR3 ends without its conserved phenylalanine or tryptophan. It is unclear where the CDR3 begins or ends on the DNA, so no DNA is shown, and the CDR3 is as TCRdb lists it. This chain's CDR3 is CASSFQGVVFL. The chain has TRBV28 and TRBJ1-6; TRBD1 reflects the table's D call only, with no check against the DNA. Germline lookup yields CDR1 MDHEN and CDR2 SYDVKM. The CDR3 adds up to 11 amino acids, both ends counted.

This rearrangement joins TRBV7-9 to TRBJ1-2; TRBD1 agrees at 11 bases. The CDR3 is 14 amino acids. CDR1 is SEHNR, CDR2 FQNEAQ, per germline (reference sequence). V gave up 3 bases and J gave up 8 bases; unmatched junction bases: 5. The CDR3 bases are TGTGCCAGCAGCTTCGAGGGACAGGGGGAAGGCTACACCTTC. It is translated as CASSFEGQGEGYTF.

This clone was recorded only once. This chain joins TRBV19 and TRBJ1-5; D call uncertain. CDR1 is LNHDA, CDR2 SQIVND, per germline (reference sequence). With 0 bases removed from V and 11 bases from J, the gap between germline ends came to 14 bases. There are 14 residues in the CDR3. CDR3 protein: CASSIDFGVTAQHF. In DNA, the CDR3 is TGTGCCAGTAGTATAGATTTCGGGGTCACGGCCCAGCATTTT. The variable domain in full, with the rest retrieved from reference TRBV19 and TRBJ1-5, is DGGITQSPKYLFRKEGQNVTLSCEQNLNHDAMYWYRQDPGQGLRLIYYSQIVNDFQKGDIAEGYSVSREKKESFPLTVTSAQKNPTAFYLCASSIDFGVTAQHFGDGTRLSIL.

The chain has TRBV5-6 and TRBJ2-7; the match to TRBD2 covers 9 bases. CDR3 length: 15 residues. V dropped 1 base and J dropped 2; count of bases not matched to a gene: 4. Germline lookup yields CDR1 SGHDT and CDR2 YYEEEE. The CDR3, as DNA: TGTGCCAGCAGCTTGAGTGGCGGGAGGGCCTACGAGCAGTACTTC. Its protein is CASSLSGGRAYEQYF.

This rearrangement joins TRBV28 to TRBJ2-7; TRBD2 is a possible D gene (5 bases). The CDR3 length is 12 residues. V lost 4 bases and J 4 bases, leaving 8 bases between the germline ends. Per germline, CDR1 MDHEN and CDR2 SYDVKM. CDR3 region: CASSSWEYEQYF. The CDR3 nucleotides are TGTGCCAGCAGTTCTTGGGAGTACGAGCAGTACTTC.

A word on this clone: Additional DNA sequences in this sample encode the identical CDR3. CDR3 loop: CASSEAGGPLGIQYF. CDR3 coding DNA: TGTGCCAGCAGTGAAGCGGGAGGGCCTCTCGGCATTCAGTACTTC. This chain uses TRBV2 with TRBJ2-4, with TRBD2 matching 7 bases. Germline V gene data show CDR1 as SNHLY and CDR2 as FYNNEI. The V segment lost 0 bases and the J segment 9 bases; nucleotides outside the gene matches: 8. The CDR3 extends over 15 amino acids.

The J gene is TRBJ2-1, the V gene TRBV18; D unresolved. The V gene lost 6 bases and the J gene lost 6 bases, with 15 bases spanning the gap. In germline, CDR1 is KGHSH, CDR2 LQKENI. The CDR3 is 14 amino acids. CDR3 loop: CASSRILVPNEQFF. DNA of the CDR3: TGTGCCAGCTCGCGCATATTAGTTCCCAATGAGCAGTTCTTC. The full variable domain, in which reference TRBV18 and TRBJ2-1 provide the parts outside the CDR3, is NAGVMQNPRHLVRRRGQEARLRCSPMKGHSHVYWYRQLPEEGLKFMVYLQKENIIDESGMPKERFSAEFPKEGPSILRIQQVVRGDSAAYFCASSRILVPNEQFFGPGTRLTVL.

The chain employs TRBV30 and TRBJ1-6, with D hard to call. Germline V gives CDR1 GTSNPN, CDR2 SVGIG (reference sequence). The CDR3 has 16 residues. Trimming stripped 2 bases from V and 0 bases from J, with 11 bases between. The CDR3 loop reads CAWSSERASYNSPLHF. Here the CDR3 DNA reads TGTGCCTGGAGTTCCGAGAGGGCCTCCTATAATTCACCCCTCCACTTT.

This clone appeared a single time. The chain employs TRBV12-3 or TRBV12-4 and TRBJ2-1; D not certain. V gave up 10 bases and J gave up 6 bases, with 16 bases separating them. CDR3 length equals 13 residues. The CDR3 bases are TGTGCCAACCGCCCCGGGTATTCCAATGAGCAGTTCTTC. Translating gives CANRPGYSNEQFF.

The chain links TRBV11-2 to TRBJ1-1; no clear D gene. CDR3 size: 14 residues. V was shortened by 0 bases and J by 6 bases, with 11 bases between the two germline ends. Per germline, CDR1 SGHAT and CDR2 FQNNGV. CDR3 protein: CASSLEVTGAEAFF. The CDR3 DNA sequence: TGTGCCAGCAGCTTAGAAGTTACCGGGGCTGAAGCTTTCTTT. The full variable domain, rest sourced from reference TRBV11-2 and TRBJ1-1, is EAGVAQSPRYKIIEKRQSVAFWCNPISGHATLYWYQQILGQGPKLLIQFQNNGVVDDSQLPKDRFSAERLKGVDSTLKIQPAKLEDSAVYLCASSLEVTGAEAFFGQGTRLTVV.

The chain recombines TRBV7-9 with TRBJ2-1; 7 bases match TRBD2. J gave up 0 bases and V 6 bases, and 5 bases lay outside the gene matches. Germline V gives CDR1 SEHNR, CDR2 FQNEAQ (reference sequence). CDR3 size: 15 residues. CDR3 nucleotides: TGTGCCAGCAGTAAAGCGGGAAACTCCTACAATGAGCAGTTCTTC. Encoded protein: CASSKAGNSYNEQFF.

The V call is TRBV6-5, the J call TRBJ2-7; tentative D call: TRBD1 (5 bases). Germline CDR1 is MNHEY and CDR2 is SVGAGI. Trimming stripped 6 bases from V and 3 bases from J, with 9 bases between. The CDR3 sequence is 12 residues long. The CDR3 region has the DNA TGTGCCAGCAGGACAGCCGACTACGAGCAGTACTTC. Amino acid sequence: CASRTADYEQYF.

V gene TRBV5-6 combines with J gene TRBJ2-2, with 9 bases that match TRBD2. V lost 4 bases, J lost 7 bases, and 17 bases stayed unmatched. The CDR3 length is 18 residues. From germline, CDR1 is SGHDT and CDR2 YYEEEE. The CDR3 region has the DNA TGTGCCAGCAGCCCAAGGGCCTTTGTGCGGGAGGGCCTCGGGGAGCTGTTTTTT. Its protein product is CASSPRAFVREGLGELFF.

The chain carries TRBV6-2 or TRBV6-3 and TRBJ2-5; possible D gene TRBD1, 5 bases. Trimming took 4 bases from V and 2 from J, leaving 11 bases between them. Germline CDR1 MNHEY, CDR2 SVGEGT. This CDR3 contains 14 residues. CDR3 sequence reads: CASSFRQRQETQYF. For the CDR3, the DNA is TGTGCCAGCAGTTTCCGACAGAGGCAAGAGACCCAGTACTTC.

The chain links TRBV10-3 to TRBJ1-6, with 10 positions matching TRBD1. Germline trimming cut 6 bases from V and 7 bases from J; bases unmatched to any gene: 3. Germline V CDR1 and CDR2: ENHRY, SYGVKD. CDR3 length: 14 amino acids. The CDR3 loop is CAIREGQGNSPLHF. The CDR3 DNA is TGTGCCATCAGGGAGGGACAGGGGAATTCACCCCTCCACTTT.

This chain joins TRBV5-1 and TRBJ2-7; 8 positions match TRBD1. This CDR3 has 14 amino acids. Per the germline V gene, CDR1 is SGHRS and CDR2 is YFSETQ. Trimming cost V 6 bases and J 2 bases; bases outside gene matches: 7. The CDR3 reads CASKKTGDAYEQYF. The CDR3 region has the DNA TGCGCCAGCAAAAAGACAGGGGACGCCTACGAGCAGTACTTC.

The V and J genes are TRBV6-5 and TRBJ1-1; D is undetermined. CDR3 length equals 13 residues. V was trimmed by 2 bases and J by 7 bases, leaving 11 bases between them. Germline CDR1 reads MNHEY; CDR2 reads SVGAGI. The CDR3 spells CASSYTRDGEAFF. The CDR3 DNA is TGTGCCAGCAGTTACACTAGGGATGGTGAAGCTTTCTTT.

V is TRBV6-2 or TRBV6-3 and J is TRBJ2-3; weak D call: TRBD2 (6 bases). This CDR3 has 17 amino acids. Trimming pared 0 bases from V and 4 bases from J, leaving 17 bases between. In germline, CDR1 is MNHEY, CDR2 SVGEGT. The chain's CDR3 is CASSYSPGDFEPDTQYF. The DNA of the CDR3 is TGTGCCAGCAGTTACTCTCCCGGGGACTTCGAGCCAGATACGCAGTATTTT.